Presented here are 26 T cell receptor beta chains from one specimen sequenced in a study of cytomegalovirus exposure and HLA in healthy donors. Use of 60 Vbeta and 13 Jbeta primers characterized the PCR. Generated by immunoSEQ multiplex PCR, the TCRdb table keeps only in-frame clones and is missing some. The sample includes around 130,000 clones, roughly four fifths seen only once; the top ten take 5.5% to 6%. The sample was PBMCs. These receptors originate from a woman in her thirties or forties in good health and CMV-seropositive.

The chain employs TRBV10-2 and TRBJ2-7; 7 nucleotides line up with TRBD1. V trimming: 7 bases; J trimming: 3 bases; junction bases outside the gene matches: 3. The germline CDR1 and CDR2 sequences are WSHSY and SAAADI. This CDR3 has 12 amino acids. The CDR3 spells CASKTGDYEQYF. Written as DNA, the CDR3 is TGCGCCAGCAAAACAGGGGACTACGAGCAGTACTTC.

In DNA form, the CDR3 reads TGTGCCAGCAGCCATACCGGGACGGGAGGGTACAATGAGCAGTTCTTC. Protein: CASSHTGTGGYNEQFF. J is TRBJ2-1 and V is TRBV27, with 8 bases identical to TRBD2. CDR1 is MNHEY and CDR2 is SMNVEV in the germline V gene (reference sequence). This CDR3 comprises 16 residues. After removal of 6 bases from V and 4 bases from J, the junction contained 11 bases not matched to a gene.

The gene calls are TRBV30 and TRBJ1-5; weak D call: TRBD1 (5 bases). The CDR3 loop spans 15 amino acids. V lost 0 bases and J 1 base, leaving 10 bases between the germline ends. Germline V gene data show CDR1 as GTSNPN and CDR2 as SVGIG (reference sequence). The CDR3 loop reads CAWSVTGVSNQPQHF. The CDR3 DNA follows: TGTGCCTGGAGTGTTACGGGGGTAAGCAATCAGCCCCAGCATTTT.

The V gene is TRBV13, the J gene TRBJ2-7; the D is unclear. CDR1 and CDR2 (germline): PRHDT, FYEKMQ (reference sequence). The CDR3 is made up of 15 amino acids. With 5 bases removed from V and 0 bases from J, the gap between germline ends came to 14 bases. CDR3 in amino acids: CASSPNTQVSYEQYF. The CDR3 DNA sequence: TGTGCCAGCAGCCCAAACACTCAGGTCTCCTACGAGCAGTACTTC.

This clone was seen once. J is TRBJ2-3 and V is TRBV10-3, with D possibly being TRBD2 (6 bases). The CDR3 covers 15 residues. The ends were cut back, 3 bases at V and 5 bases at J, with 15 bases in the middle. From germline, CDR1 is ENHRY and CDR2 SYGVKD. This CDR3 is CAISETGEGLDTQYF. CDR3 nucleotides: TGTGCCATCAGTGAAACGGGAGAGGGCCTAGATACGCAGTATTTT.

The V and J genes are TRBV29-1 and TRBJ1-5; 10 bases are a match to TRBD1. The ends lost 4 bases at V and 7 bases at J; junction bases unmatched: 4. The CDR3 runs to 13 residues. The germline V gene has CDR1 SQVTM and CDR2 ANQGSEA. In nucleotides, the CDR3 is TGCAGCGTTGGAGGGACAGGGGCCCAGCCCCAGCATTTT. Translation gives CSVGGTGAQPQHF.

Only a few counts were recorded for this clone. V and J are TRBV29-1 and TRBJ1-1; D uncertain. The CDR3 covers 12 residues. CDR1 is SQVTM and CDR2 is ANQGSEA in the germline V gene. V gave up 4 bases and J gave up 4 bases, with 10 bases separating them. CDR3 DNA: TGCAGCGTTGCTTCGGGGAGCACTGAAGCTTTCTTT. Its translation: CSVASGSTEAFF.

The CDR3 DNA sequence: TGTGCCAGCAGCCGAAGCGGAGGGGGCGCGTCCAAAAACATTCAGTACTTC. Protein sequence: CASSRSGGGASKNIQYF. The V call is TRBV9, the J call TRBJ2-4; possible D gene TRBD1, 7 bases. The CDR3 sequence is 17 residues long. Germline V lookup: CDR1 SGDLS, CDR2 YYNGEE. The germline V and J ends were trimmed by 4 bases and 2 bases, with 19 bases remaining between them.

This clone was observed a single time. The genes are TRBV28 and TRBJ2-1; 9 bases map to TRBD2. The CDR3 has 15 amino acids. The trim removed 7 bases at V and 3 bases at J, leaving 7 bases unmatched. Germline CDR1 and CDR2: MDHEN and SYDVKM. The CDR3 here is CASTPSGTLYNEQFF. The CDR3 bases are TGTGCCAGCACCCCTAGCGGGACCCTCTACAATGAGCAGTTCTTC.

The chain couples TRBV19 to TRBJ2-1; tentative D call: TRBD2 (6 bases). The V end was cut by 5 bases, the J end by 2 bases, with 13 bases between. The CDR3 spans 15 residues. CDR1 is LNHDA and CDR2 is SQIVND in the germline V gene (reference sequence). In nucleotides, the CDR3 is TGTGCCAGTAGTCTGGCGGGGACCACCTACAATGAGCAGTTCTTC. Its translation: CASSLAGTTYNEQFF.

The CDR3 nucleotides read TGTGCCTGGACCCCCCGGGCAGGGCCGATCGGCACAGATACGCAGTATTTT. It translates to CAWTPRAGPIGTDTQYF. J is TRBJ2-3 and V is TRBV30; possibly TRBD1 for D (5 bases). This CDR3 spans 17 amino acids. Germline V gene lookup returns CDR1 GTSNPN and CDR2 SVGIG (reference sequence). V lost 4 bases, J lost 1 base, and 21 bases lay in between.

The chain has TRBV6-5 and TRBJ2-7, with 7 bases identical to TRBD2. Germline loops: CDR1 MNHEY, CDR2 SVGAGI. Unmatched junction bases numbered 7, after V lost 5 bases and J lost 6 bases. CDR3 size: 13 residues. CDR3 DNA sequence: TGTGCCAGCAGTCAGCGGGAAAAGAGCGAGCAGTACTTC. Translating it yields CASSQREKSEQYF.

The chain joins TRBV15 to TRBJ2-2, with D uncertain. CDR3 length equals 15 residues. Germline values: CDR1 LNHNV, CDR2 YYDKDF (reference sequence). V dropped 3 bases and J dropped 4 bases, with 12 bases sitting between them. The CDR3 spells CATSRPPRLTGELFF. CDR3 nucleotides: TGTGCCACCAGCAGGCCCCCTCGACTCACCGGGGAGCTGTTTTTT.

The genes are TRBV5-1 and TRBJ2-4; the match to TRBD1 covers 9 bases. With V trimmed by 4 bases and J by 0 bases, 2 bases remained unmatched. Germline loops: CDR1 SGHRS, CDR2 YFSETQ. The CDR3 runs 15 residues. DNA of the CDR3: TGCGCCAGCAGCGGGACAGGGAAAGCCAAAAACATTCAGTACTTC. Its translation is CASSGTGKAKNIQYF.

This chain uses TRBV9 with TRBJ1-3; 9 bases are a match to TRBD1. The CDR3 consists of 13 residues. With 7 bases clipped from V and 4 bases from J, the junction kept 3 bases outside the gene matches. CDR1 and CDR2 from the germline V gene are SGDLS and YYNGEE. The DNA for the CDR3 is TGTGCCAGCGGACAGGGGTACGGAAACACCATATATTTT. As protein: CASGQGYGNTIYF. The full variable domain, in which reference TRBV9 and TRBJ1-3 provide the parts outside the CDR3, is DSGVTQTPKHLITATGQRVTLRCSPRSGDLSVYWYQQSLDQGLQFLIQYYNGEERAKGNILERFSAQQFPDLHSELNLSSLELGDSALYFCASGQGYGNTIYFGEGSWLTVV.

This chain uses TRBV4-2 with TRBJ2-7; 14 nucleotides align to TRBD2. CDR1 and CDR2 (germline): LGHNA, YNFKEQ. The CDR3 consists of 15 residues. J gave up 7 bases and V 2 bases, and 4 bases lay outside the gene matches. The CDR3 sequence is CASSQQGLAGVEQYF. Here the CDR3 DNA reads TGTGCCAGCAGCCAACAGGGACTAGCGGGAGTTGAGCAGTACTTC.

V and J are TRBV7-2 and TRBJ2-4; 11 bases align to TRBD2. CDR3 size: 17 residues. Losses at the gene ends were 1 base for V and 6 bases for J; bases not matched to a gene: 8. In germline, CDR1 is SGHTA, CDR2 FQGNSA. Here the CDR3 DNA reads TGTGCCAGCAGCTTAGGGGGTAGCGGGAGGGCCGGAAACATTCAGTACTTC. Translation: CASSLGGSGRAGNIQYF.

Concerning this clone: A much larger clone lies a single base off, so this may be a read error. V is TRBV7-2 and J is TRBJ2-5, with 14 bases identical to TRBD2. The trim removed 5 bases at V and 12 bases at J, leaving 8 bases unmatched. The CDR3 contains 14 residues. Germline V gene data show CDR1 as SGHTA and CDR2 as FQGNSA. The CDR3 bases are TGTGCCAGCAGCGAGGGACTAGCGGGAGACTCTGAGTACTTC. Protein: CASSEGLAGDSEYF.

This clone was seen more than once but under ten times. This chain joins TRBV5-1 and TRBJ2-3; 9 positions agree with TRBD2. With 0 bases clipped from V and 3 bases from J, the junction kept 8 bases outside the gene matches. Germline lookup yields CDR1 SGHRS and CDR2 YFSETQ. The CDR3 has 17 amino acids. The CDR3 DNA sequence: TGCGCCAGCAGCTTGGCCCGCGGGGGGGCCCTGACAGATACGCAGTATTTT. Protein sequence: CASSLARGGALTDTQYF.

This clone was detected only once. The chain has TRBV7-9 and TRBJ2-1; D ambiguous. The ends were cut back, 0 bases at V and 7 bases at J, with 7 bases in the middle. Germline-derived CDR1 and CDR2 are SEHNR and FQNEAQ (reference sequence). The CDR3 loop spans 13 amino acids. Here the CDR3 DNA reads TGTGCCAGCAGCTTAGCAGTCAGTAATGAGCAGTTCTTC. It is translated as CASSLAVSNEQFF. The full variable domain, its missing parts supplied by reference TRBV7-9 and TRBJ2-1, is DTGVSQNPRHKITKRGQNVTFRCDPISEHNRLYWYRQTLGQGPEFLTYFQNEAQLEKSRLLSDRFSAERPKGSFSTLEIQRTEQGDSAMYLCASSLAVSNEQFFGPGTRLTVL.

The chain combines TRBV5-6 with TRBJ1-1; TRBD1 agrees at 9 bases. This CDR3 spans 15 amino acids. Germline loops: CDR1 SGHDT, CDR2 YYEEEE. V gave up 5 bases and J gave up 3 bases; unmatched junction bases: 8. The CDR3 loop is CASSTQGAIHTEAFF. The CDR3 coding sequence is TGTGCCAGCAGTACACAGGGGGCAATTCACACTGAAGCTTTCTTT.

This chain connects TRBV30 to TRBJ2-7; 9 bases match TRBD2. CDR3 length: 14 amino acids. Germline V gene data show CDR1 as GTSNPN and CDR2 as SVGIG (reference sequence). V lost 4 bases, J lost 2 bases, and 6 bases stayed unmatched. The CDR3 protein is CAWNTAGGPYEQYF. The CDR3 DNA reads TGTGCCTGGAACACAGCGGGGGGCCCCTACGAGCAGTACTTC.

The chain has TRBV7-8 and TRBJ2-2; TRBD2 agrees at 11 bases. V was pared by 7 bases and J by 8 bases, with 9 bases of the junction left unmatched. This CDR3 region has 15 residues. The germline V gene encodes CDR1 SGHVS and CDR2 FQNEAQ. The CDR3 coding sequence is TGTGCCAGCACCTCCCTAGCGGGAGGCGTTGGGGAGCTGTTTTTT. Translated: CASTSLAGGVGELFF.

The CDR3: CAWSTPPGFYTF. CDR3 nucleotide sequence: TGTGCCTGGAGCACCCCCCCGGGTTTCTACACCTTC. The chain carries TRBV30 and TRBJ1-2; D gene ambiguous. Germline CDR1 and CDR2: GTSNPN and SVGIG (reference sequence). With 3 bases removed from V and 10 bases from J, the gap between germline ends came to 15 bases. CDR3 size: 12 residues.

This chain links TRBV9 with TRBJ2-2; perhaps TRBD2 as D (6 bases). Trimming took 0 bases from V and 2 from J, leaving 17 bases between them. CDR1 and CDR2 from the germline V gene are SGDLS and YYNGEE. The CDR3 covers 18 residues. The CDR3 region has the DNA TGTGCCAGCAGCGTAGGGGGGGTTGGGTTTACTAACACCGGGGAGCTGTTTTTT. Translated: CASSVGGVGFTNTGELFF.

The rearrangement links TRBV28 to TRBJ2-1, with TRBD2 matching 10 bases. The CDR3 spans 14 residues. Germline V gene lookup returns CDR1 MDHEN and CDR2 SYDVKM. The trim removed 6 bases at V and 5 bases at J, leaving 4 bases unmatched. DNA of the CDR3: TGTGCCAGCAGCCTAGCGGGAGTAGACAATGAGCAGTTCTTC. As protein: CASSLAGVDNEQFF.